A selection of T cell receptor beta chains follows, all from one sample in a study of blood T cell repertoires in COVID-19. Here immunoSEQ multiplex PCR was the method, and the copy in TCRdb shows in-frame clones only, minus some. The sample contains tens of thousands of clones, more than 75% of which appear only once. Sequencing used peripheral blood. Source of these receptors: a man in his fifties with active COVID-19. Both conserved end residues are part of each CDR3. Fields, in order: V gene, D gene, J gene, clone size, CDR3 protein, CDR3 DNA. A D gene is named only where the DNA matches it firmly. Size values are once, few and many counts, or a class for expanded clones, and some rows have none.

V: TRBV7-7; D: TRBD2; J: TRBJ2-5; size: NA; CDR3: CASSPRTSGETQYF; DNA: TGTGCCAGCAGCCCACGGACTAGCGGAGAGACCCAGTACTTC
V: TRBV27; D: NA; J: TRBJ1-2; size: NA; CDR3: CASSPKDFLNYGYTF; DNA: TGTGCCAGCAGTCCCAAGGACTTCCTTAACTATGGCTACACCTTC
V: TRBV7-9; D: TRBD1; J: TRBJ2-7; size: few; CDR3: CASSPIRTGDDEQYF; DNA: TGTGCCAGCAGCCCTATTCGCACAGGGGACGACGAGCAGTACTTC
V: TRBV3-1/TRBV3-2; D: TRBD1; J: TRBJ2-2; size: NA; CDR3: CASSQDGIGGEELFF; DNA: TGTGCCAGCAGCCAAGATGGCATAGGGGGCGAGGAGCTGTTTTTT
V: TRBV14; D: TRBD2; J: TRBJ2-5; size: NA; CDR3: CASSPPGGRETQYF; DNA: TGTGCCAGCAGCCCACCGGGGGGTCGGGAGACCCAGTACTTC
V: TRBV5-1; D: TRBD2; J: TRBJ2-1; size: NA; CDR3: CASSSGTTSSYNEQFF; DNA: TGCGCCAGCAGTTCGGGGACTACCAGCTCCTACAATGAGCAGTTCTTC
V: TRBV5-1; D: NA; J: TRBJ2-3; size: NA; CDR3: CASRRAGSTDTQYF; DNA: TGCGCCAGCAGAAGGGCGGGCAGCACAGATACGCAGTATTTT
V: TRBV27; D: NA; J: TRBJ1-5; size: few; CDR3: CASKGGNQPQHF; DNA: TGTGCCAGCAAAGGAGGCAATCAGCCCCAGCATTTT
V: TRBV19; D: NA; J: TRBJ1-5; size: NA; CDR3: CASSIRLVGQPQHF; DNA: TGTGCCAGTAGTATACGACTCGTCGGTCAGCCCCAGCATTTT
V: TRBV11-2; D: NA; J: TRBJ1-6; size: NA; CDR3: CASSFLAGGAYNSPLHF; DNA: TGTGCCAGCAGCTTTCTCGCCGGGGGGGCCTATAATTCACCCCTCCACTTT
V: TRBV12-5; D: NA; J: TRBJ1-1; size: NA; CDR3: CASGLVLSRAFF; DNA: TGTGCTAGTGGTTTGGTCCTTTCGAGAGCTTTCTTT
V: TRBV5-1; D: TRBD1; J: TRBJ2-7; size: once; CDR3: CASSLQGAQEEQYF; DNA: TGCGCCAGCAGCTTACAGGGGGCACAGGAGGAGCAGTACTTC
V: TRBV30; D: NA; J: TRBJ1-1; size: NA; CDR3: CAWSVRRVNTEAFF; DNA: TGTGCCTGGAGTGTACGCCGAGTGAACACTGAAGCTTTCTTT
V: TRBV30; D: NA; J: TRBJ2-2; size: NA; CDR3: CAWSPAVNTGELFF; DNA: TGTGCCTGGAGTCCAGCGGTTAACACCGGGGAGCTGTTTTTT
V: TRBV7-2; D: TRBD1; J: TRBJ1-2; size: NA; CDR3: CASSQGEQALPIPNYGYTF; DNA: TGTGCCAGCAGCCAGGGGGAACAGGCTCTACCAATACCAAACTATGGCTACACCTTC
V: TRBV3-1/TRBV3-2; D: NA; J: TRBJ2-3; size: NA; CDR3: CASSQESGGTDTQYF; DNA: TGTGCCAGCAGCCAAGAAAGCGGCGGCACAGATACGCAGTATTTT
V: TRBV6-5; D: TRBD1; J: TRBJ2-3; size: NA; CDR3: CASSRTGGRDTQYF; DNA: TGTGCCAGCAGCCGGACAGGGGGCAGGGATACGCAGTATTTT
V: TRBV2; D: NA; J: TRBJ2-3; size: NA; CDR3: CASRRRPTDTQYF; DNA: TGTGCCAGCCGGCGGCGTCCCACAGATACGCAGTATTTT
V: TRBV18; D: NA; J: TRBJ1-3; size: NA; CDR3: CASSPEVTAVGNTIYF; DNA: TGTGCCAGCTCACCGGAGGTGACCGCGGTTGGAAACACCATATATTTT
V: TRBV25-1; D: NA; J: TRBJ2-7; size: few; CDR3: CASSDPSAITYEQYF; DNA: TGTGCCAGCAGTGACCCTAGCGCCATCACCTACGAGCAGTACTTC
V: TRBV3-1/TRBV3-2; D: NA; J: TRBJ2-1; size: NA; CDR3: CASSQDTREQFF; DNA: TGTGCCAGCAGCCAAGATACTCGGGAGCAGTTCTTC
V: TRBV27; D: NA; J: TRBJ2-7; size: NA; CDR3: CASRTTSYEQYF; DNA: TGTGCCAGCAGAACGACTAGCTACGAGCAGTACTTC
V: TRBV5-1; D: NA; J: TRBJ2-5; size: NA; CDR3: CASSLLQGGMETQYF; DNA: TGCGCCAGCAGCTTGCTACAGGGTGGGATGGAGACCCAGTACTTC
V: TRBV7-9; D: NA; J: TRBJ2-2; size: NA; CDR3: CASSLVGGQINTGELFF; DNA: TGTGCCAGCAGCTTAGTGGGGGGACAGATTAACACCGGGGAGCTGTTTTTT
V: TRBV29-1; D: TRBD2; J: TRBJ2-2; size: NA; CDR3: CSVWSGGPTGELFF; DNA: TGCAGCGTGTGGAGCGGGGGACCCACCGGGGAGCTGTTTTTT
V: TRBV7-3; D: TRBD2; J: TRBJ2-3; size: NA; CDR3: CASSFLPGGEQYF; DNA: TGTGCCAGCAGCTTCCTCCCGGGGGGAGAGCAGTATTTT
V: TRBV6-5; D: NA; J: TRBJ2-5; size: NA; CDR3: CASRAPGGQETQYF; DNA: TGTGCCAGCAGGGCTCCCGGAGGCCAAGAGACCCAGTACTTC
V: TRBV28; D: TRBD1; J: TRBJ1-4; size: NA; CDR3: CASHSKGAAETEKLFF; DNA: TGTGCCAGCCATTCTAAGGGGGCGGCCGAAACCGAAAAACTGTTTTTT
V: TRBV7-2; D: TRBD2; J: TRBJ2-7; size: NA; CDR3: CASSIQVGREGYEQYF; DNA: TGTGCCAGCAGCATACAGGTCGGACGGGAGGGCTACGAGCAGTACTTC
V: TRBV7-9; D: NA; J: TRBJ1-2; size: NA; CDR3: CASSLGPDILNYGYTF; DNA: TGTGCCAGCAGCTTAGGGCCCGACATTCTTAACTATGGCTACACCTTC
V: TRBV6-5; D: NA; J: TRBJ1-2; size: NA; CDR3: CASSTDGGYTF; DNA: TGTGCCAGCAGTACAGACGGTGGCTACACCTTC
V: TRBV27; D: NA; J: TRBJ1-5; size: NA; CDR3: CASSSLQSGPQHF; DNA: TGTGCCAGCAGTTCGCTCCAATCGGGGCCCCAGCATTTT
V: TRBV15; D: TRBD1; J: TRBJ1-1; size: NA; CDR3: CATSHRDSEAFF; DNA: TGTGCCACCAGCCACCGGGACAGTGAAGCTTTCTTT
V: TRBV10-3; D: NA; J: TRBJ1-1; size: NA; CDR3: CAIREPGGEAFF; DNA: TGTGCCATCCGAGAGCCGGGGGGAGAAGCTTTCTTT